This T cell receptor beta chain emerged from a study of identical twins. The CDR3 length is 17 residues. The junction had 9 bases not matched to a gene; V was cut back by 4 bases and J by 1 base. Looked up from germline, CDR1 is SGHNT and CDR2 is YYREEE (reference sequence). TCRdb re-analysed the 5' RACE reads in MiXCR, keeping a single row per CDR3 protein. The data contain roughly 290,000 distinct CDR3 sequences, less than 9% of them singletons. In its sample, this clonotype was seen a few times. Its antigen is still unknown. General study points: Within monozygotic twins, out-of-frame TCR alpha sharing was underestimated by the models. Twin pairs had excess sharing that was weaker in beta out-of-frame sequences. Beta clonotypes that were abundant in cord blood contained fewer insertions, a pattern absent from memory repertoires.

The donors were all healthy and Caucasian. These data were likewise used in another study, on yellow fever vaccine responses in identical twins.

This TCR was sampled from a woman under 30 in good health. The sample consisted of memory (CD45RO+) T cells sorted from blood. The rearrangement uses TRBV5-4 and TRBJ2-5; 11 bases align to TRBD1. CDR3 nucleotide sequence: TGTGCCAGCAGCCCCGGGACAGGGGGACGGTTCCAAGAGACCCAGTACTTC. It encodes CASSPGTGGRFQETQYF.